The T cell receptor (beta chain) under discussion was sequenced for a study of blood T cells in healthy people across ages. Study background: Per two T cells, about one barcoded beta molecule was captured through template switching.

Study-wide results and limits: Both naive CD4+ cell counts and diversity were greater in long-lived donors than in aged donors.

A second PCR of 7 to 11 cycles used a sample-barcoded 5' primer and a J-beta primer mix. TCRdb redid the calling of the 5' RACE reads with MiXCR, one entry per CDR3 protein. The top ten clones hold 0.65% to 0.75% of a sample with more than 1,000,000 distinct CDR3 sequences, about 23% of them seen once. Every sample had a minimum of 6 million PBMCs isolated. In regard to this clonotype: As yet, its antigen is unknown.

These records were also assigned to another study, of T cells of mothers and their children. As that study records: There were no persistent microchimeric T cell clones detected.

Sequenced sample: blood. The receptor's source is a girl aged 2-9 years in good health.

The CDR3 region is CASRRYGYTF. CDR3 sequence (DNA): TGTGCCAGCAGGAGATATGGCTACACCTTC. The chain carries TRBV28 and TRBJ1-2; D ambiguous. Per germline, CDR1 MDHEN and CDR2 SYDVKM. This CDR3 is 10 amino acids long. Trimming cost V 6 bases and J 5 bases, with 4 bases left between them.